These 16 T cell receptor beta chains were all obtained from the same sample, sequenced in a study of T cell changes during pregnancy in multiple sclerosis. The assay was immunoSEQ multiplex PCR, and TCRdb's table has in-frame clones only and misses some. The sample has about 100,000 clones, around 94% seen once. Sequencing used peripheral blood, obtained in the second trimester of pregnancy. The receptors here all came from a female donor with multiple sclerosis, enrolled in a pregnancy study.

CDR3 loop: CASSGLYRSSYEQYF. CDR3 coding DNA: TGTGCCAGCAGTGGGCTTTACAGGAGCTCCTACGAGCAGTACTTC. The chain joins TRBV6-6 to TRBJ2-7; weak D call: TRBD1 (5 bases). Germline assignment: CDR1 MNHNY and CDR2 SVGAGI (reference sequence). The CDR3 contains 15 residues. With 5 bases removed from V and 0 bases from J, the gap between germline ends came to 14 bases.

For the CDR3, the DNA is TGTGCCAGTAGTATAGACTGGACAGTTCGGAATCAGCCCCAGCATTTT. Protein product: CASSIDWTVRNQPQHF. V gene TRBV19 combines with J gene TRBJ1-5; D is perhaps TRBD1 (6 bases). CDR1 LNHDA and CDR2 SQIVND come from the germline V gene (reference sequence). The germline V and J ends were trimmed by 0 bases and 4 bases, with 13 bases remaining between them. CDR3 length: 16 residues.

The chain has TRBV11-2 and TRBJ2-7; TRBD2 aligns across 7 bases. Per the germline V gene, CDR1 is SGHAT and CDR2 is FQNNGV. CDR3 size: 14 residues. J gave up 2 bases and V 2 bases, and 3 bases lay outside the gene matches. CDR3 protein: CASSLIGTTYEQYF. CDR3 bases: TGTGCCAGCAGCTTAATAGGGACTACCTACGAGCAGTACTTC.

V is TRBV2 and J is TRBJ2-5; D remains unclear. V was shortened by 2 bases and J by 1 base, with 8 bases between the two germline ends. The germline gives CDR1 SNHLY, CDR2 FYNNEI. The CDR3 has 14 residues. The CDR3 DNA is TGTGCCAGCAGTGAACTAGGTATCCAAGAGACCCAGTACTTC. Its protein product is CASSELGIQETQYF.

V gene TRBV6-4 combines with J gene TRBJ1-5; D gene unclear. V was pared by 6 bases and J by 0 bases, with 12 bases between. The CDR3 is 15 amino acids. Germline CDR1 and CDR2: MRHNA and SNTAGT. CDR3 nucleotides: TGTGCCAGCAGCCCTGAAGCAAATAGCAATCAGCCCCAGCATTTT. This encodes CASSPEANSNQPQHF.

The chain employs TRBV19 and TRBJ1-5; 8 bases fit TRBD1. V was pared by 4 bases and J by 7 bases, with 9 bases of the junction left unmatched. The length of the CDR3 is 15 residues. Per the germline V gene, CDR1 is LNHDA and CDR2 is SQIVND (reference sequence). This CDR3 is CASSTSGGSLQPQHF. The CDR3 nucleotides read TGTGCCAGTAGTACCTCAGGGGGCAGCTTGCAGCCCCAGCATTTT.

V gene TRBV5-8 combines with J gene TRBJ2-3; TRBD1 might be the D (6 bases). CDR1 SGHTS and CDR2 YDEGEE come from the germline V gene. The CDR3 covers 15 residues. The ends were cut back, 1 base at V and 0 bases at J, with 9 bases in the middle. The CDR3 is CASSLSGQSTDTQYF. The DNA of the CDR3 is TGTGCCAGCAGCTTGTCCGGACAGAGCACAGATACGCAGTATTTT.

This clone was counted a single time. The chain recombines TRBV19 with TRBJ2-7; 7 positions agree with TRBD1. Trimming cost V 4 bases and J 3 bases; bases outside gene matches: 6. Germline CDR1 and CDR2: LNHDA and SQIVND (reference sequence). The CDR3 totals 14 residues. The CDR3 DNA reads TGTGCCAGTAGTACTTGGGACAGAGTCTACGAGCAGTACTTC. This gives the protein CASSTWDRVYEQYF.

This chain connects TRBV25-1 to TRBJ1-2; 10 bases map to TRBD1. Germline loops: CDR1 MGHDK, CDR2 SYGVNS. V dropped 4 bases and J dropped 4; count of bases not matched to a gene: 9. CDR3 length: 16 amino acids. The CDR3: CASSGAGTGVSYGYTF. DNA of the CDR3: TGTGCCAGCAGTGGGGCCGGGACAGGGGTGAGCTATGGCTACACCTTC.

This chain connects TRBV28 to TRBJ2-7; 13 nucleotides align to TRBD2. CDR1 is MDHEN and CDR2 is SYDVKM in the germline V gene. The junction had 3 bases not matched to a gene; V was cut back by 10 bases and J by 6 bases. The CDR3 runs to 12 residues. The CDR3 sequence: CAIRLAGGEQYF. The CDR3 DNA reads as TGTGCCATTCGACTAGCGGGAGGCGAGCAGTACTTC.

V usage is TRBV2 and J usage is TRBJ1-2; possible D gene TRBD1, 6 bases. The CDR3 has 17 amino acids. The ends were cut back, 2 bases at V and 7 bases at J, with 23 bases in the middle. Germline V gene data show CDR1 as SNHLY and CDR2 as FYNNEI. The CDR3 nucleotides are TGTGCCAGCAGTGAATATGGGGGCCCGGCAGGGGCCAGTGGCTACACCTTC. Amino acid sequence: CASSEYGGPAGASGYTF. The entire variable domain, with the rest obtained from reference TRBV2 and TRBJ1-2, is as follows: EPEVTQTPSHQVTQMGQEVILRCVPISNHLYFYWYRQILGQKVEFLVSFYNNEISEKSEIFDDQFSVERPDGSNFTLKIRSTKLEDSAMYFCASSEYGGPAGASGYTFGSGTRLTVV.

Notes on this clone: Other DNA sequences of this sample code for an identical CDR3. The V gene is TRBV5-1, the J gene TRBJ1-2, with 9 bases identical to TRBD1. The germline CDR1 and CDR2 sequences are SGHRS and YFSETQ. The CDR3 runs 13 residues. The J segment lost 6 bases and the V segment lost 1 base, leaving 1 base of the junction unmatched. CDR3 DNA sequence: TGCGCCAGCAGCTTGCGGGACAGGGATGGCTACACCTTC. Its protein is CASSLRDRDGYTF.

The chain has TRBV2 and TRBJ2-1, with 7 bases aligning to TRBD2. This CDR3 region has 15 residues. Trimming removed 3 bases from V and 1 base from J; junction bases left unmatched: 3. Germline loops: CDR1 SNHLY, CDR2 FYNNEI. The CDR3 loop is CASSDASGSYNEQFF. The CDR3 DNA is TGTGCCAGCAGTGATGCTAGCGGATCCTACAATGAGCAGTTCTTC.

V is TRBV27 and J is TRBJ2-5; 8 nucleotides line up with TRBD1. The CDR3 has 16 residues. Trimming took 2 bases from V and 1 from J; bases not matched to a gene: 6. Germline values: CDR1 MNHEY, CDR2 SMNVEV (reference sequence). The CDR3 nucleotides are TGTGCCAGCAGTTTAAACCAGGGGGCCGCCCAAGAGACCCAGTACTTC. This codes for CASSLNQGAAQETQYF.

This clone has just one count. The rearrangement joins TRBV28 to TRBJ2-7, with D uncertain. Trimming stripped 3 bases from V and 7 bases from J, with 25 bases between. This CDR3 is 17 amino acids long. Germline CDR1 MDHEN, CDR2 SYDVKM. CDR3 amino acids: CASSFPPPTTAVGEQYF. The CDR3 nucleotides read TGTGCCAGCAGTTTTCCCCCACCTACGACCGCGGTTGGAGAGCAGTACTTC.

This clone has more than one count but fewer than ten. CDR3 sequence (DNA): TGTGCCTGGAGCGGCGGTCTCTACGAGCAGTACTTC. Protein sequence: CAWSGGLYEQYF. This chain joins TRBV30 and TRBJ2-7, with D unclear. Germline-derived CDR1 and CDR2 are GTSNPN and SVGIG (reference sequence). This CDR3 region has 12 residues. V lost 3 bases to trimming and J lost 3 bases, with 9 bases between them.